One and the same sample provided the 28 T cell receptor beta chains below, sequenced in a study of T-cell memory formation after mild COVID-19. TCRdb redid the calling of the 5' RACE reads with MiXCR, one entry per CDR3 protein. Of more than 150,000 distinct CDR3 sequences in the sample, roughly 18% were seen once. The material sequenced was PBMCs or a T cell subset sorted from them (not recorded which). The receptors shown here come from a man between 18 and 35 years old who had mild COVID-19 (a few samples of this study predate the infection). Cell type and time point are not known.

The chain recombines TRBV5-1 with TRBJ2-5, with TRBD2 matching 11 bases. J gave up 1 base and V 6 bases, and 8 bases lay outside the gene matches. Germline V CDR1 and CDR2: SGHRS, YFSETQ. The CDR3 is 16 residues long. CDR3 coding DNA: TGCGCCAGCACCCTCCTAGCGGGGGGAACCCAAGAGACCCAGTACTTC. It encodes CASTLLAGGTQETQYF.

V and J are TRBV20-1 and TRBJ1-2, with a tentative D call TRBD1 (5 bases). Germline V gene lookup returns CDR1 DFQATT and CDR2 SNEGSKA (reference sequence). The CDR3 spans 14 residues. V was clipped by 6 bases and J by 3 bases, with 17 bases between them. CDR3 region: CSADRGPGYYGYTF. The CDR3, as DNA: TGCAGTGCGGATAGGGGCCCCGGGTACTATGGCTACACCTTC.

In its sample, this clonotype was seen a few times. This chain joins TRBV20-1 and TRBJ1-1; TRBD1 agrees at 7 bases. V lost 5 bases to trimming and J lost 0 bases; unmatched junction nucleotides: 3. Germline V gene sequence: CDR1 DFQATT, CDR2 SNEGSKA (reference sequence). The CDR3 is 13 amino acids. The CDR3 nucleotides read TGCAGTGCTCGACAGGGATTGAACACTGAAGCTTTCTTT. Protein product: CSARQGLNTEAFF.

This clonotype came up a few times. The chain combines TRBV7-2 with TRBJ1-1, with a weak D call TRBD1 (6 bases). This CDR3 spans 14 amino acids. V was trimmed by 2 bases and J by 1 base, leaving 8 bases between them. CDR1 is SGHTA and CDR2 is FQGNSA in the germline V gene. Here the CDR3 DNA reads TGTGCCAGCAGCTTAAGGACAGAGAACACTGAAGCTTTCTTT. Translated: CASSLRTENTEAFF.

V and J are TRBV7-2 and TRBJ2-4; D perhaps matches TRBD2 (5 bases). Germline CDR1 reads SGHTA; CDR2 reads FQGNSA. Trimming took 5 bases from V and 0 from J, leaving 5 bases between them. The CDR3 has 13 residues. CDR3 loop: CASSRGAKNIQYF. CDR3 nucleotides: TGTGCCAGCAGCCGGGGAGCCAAAAACATTCAGTACTTC.

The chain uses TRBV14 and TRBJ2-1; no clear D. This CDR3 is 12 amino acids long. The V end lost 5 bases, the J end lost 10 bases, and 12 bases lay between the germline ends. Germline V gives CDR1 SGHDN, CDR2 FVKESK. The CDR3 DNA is TGTGCCAGCAGCATTGGGCATTGGGAGCAGTTCTTC. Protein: CASSIGHWEQFF.

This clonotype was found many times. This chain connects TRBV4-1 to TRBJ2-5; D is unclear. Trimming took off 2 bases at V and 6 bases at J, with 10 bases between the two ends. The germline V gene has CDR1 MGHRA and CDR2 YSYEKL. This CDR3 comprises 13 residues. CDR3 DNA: TGCGCCAGCAGCCAATTGGACCCGAAGACCCAGTACTTC. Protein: CASSQLDPKTQYF.

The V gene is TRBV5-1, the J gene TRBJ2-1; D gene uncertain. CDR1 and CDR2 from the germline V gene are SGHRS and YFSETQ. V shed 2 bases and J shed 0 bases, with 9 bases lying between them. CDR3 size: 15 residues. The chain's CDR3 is CASSFQDLSYNEQFF. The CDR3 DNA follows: TGCGCCAGCAGCTTCCAGGACCTCTCCTACAATGAGCAGTTCTTC.

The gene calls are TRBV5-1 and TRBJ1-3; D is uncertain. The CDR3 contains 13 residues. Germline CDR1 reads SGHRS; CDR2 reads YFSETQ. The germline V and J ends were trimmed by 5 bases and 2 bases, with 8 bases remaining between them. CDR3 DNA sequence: TGCGCCAGCAGTCGGGAGCCTGGAAACACCATATATTTT. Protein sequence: CASSREPGNTIYF.

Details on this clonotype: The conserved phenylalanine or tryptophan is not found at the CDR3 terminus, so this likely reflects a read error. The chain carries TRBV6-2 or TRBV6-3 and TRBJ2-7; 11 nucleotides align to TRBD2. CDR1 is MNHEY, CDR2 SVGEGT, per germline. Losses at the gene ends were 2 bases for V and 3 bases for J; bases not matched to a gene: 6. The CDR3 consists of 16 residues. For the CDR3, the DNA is TGTGCCAGCAGTTACGGGCTAGCGGGGGGAATCTACGAGCAGTACTAC. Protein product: CASSYGLAGGIYEQYY.

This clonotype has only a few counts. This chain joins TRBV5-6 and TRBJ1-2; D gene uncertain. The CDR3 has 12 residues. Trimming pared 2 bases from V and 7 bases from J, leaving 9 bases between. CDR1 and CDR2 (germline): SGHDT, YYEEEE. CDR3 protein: CASSFTGIGYTF. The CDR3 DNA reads TGTGCCAGCAGCTTCACGGGAATTGGCTACACCTTC.

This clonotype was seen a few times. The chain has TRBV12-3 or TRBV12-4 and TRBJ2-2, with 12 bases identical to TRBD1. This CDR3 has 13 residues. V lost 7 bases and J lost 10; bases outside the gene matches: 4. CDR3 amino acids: CASKGQGAVELFF. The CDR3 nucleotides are TGTGCCAGCAAGGGACAGGGGGCGGTGGAGCTGTTTTTT.

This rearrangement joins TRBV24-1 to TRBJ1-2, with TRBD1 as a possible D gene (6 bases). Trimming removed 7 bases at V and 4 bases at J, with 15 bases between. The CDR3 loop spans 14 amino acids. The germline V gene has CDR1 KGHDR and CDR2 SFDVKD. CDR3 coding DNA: TGTGCCACCAGCTCACCGGGACAACCCTATGGCTACACCTTC. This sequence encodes CATSSPGQPYGYTF.

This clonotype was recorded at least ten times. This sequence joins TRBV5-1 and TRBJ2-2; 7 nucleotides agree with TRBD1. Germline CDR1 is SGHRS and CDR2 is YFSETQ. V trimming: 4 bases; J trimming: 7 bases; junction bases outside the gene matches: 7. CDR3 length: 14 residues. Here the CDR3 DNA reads TGCGCCAGCAGCACCGACAGGGAGCACGGGGAGCTGTTTTTT. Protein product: CASSTDREHGELFF.

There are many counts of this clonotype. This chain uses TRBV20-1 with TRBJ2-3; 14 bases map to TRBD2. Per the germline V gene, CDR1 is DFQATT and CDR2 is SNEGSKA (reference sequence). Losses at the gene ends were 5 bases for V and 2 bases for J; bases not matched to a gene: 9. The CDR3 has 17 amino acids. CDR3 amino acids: CSAEPGLAGALTDTQYF. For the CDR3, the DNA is TGCAGTGCTGAACCGGGACTAGCGGGGGCCCTCACAGATACGCAGTATTTT.

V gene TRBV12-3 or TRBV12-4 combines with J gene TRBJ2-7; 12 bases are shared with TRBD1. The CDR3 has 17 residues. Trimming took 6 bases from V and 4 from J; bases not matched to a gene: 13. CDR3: CASSPDRGTGGPYEQYF. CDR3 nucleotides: TGTGCCAGCAGCCCCGATCGGGGGACAGGGGGCCCATACGAGCAGTACTTC.

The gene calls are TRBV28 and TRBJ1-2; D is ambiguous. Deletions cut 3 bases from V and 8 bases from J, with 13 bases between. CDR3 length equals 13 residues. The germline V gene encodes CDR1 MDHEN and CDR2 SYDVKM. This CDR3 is CASSLLEVRGYTF. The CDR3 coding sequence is TGTGCCAGCAGTTTGTTGGAGGTGAGGGGCTACACCTTC.

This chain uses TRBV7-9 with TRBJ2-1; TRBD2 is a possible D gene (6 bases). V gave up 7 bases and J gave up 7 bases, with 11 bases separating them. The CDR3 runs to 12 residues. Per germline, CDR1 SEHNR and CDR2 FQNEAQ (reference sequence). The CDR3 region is CASIRGGNEQFF. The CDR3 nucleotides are TGTGCCAGCATCCGTGGGGGGAATGAGCAGTTCTTC.

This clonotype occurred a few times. The CDR3 nucleotides read TGCAGTGCTACGAAACTAGCGGGGGGGCCAAATACGCAGTATTTT. Its translation is CSATKLAGGPNTQYF. The V and J genes are TRBV20-1 and TRBJ2-3; 13 bases map to TRBD2. Looked up from germline, CDR1 is DFQATT and CDR2 is SNEGSKA (reference sequence). This CDR3 comprises 15 residues. Trimming cost V 4 bases and J 7 bases; bases outside gene matches: 8.

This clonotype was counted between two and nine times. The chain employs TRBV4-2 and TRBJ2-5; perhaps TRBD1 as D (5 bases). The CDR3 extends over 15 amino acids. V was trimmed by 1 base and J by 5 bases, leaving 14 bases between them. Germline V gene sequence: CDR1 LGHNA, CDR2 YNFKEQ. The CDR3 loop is CASSQGGPGRETQYF. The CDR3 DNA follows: TGTGCCAGCAGCCAAGGGGGCCCAGGGCGGGAGACCCAGTACTTC.

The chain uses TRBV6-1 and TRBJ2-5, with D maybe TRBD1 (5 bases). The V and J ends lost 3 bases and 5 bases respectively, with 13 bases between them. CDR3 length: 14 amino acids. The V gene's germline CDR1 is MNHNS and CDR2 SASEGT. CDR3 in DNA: TGTGCCAGCAGTGAGGGTTGGTCAGGGGAGACCCAGTACTTC. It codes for CASSEGWSGETQYF.

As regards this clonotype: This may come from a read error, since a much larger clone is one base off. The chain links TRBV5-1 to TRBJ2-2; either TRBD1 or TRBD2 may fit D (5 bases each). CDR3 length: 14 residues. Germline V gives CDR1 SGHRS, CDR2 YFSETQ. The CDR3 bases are TGCTCCAGCAGCTTGAGGGAACAGGACGGGGAGCTGTTTTTT. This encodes CSSSLREQDGELFF.

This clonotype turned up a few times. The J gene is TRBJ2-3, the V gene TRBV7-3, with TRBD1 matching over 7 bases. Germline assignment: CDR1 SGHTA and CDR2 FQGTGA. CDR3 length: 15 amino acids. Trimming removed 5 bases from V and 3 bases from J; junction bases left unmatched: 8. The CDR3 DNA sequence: TGTGCCAGCAGCCAGACGGGACAGTTAACAGATACGCAGTATTTT. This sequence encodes CASSQTGQLTDTQYF. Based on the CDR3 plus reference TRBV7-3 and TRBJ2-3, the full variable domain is GAGVSQTPSNKVTEKGKYVELRCDPISGHTALYWYRQSLGQGPEFLIYFQGTGAADDSGLPNDRFFAVRPEGSVSTLKIQRTERGDSAVYLCASSQTGQLTDTQYFGPGTRLTVL.

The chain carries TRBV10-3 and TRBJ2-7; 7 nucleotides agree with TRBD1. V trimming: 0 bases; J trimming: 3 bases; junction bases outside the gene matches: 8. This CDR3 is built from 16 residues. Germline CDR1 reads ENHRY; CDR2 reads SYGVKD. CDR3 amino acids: CAISESISGQIYEQYV. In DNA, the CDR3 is TGTGCCATCAGTGAGTCGATTTCGGGACAGATCTACGAGCAGTACGTC.

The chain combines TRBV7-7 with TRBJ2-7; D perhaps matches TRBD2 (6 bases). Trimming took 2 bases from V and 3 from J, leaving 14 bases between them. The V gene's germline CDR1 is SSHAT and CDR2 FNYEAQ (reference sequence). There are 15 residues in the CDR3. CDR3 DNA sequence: TGTGCCAGCAGCTTAAGTCGGGGACTCTACTACGAGCAGTACTTC. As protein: CASSLSRGLYYEQYF.

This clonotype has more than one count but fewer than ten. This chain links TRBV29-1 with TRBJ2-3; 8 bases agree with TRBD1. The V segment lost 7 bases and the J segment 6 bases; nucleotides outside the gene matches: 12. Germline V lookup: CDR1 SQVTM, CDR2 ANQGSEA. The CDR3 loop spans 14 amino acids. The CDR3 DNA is TGCAGCGCCCGTACAGGGGGTAACATGGATACGCAGTATTTT. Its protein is CSARTGGNMDTQYF.

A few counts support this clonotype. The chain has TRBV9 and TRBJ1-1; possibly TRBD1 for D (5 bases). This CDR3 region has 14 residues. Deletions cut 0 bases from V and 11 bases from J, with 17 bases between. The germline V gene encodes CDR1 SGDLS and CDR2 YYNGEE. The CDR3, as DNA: TGTGCCAGCAGCGTAGACCCACACCAGGGTCGGGCTTTCTTT. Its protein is CASSVDPHQGRAFF.

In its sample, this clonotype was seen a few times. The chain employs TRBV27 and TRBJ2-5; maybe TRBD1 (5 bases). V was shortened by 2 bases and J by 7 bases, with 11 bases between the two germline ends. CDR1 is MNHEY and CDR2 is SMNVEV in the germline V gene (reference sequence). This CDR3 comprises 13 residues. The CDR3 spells CASSLQGRATQYF. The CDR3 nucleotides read TGTGCCAGCAGTTTACAGGGTCGGGCGACCCAGTACTTC.